One sample yielded the 27 T cell receptor beta chains listed below, sequenced in a study of T cell responses to AZD1222 COVID-19 vaccine. The repertoire was sequenced with immunoSEQ multiplex PCR; TCRdb's copy has only in-frame clones and lacks some. The table includes approximately 110,000 clones, around 90% detected once. The material was peripheral blood, obtained 28 days after the second AZD1222 dose. The receptors were gathered from an adult who received the AZD1222 COVID-19 vaccine.

Regarding this clone: This sample also contains other DNA sequences that code for the same CDR3. This chain links TRBV7-9 with TRBJ2-1; D gene ambiguous. V lost 1 base to trimming and J lost 0 bases, with 1 base between them. CDR1 is SEHNR, CDR2 FQNEAQ, per germline (reference sequence). This CDR3 region has 13 residues. Here the CDR3 DNA reads TGTGCCAGCAGCTTAGGCTCCTACAATGAGCAGTTCTTC. Translating gives CASSLGSYNEQFF.

The chain carries TRBV6-5 and TRBJ2-5; 11 bases align to TRBD2. J gave up 7 bases and V 8 bases, and 9 bases lay outside the gene matches. This CDR3 region has 14 residues. Germline V gene lookup returns CDR1 MNHEY and CDR2 SVGAGI. The CDR3 sequence: CASLRTSGSGTQYF. In nucleotides, the CDR3 is TGTGCCAGCCTCCGGACTAGCGGGTCGGGGACCCAGTACTTC.

This chain joins TRBV4-3 and TRBJ2-2; the D gene is possibly TRBD1 (6 bases). The V and J ends lost 3 bases and 1 base respectively, with 9 bases between them. The length of the CDR3 is 15 residues. The germline gives CDR1 LGHNA, CDR2 YSLEER. CDR3 in amino acids: CASSHETGNTGELFF. In nucleotides, the CDR3 is TGCGCCAGCAGCCACGAGACAGGGAACACCGGGGAGCTGTTTTTT.

The J gene is TRBJ2-5, the V gene TRBV19; the D gene is possibly TRBD1 (6 bases). This CDR3 is 13 amino acids long. Germline V gives CDR1 LNHDA, CDR2 SQIVND (reference sequence). With 6 bases removed from V and 2 bases from J, the gap between germline ends came to 10 bases. CDR3 DNA: TGTGCCAGTAGCCGGACAGTTCAAGAGACCCAGTACTTC. The encoded protein is CASSRTVQETQYF.

This chain joins TRBV18 and TRBJ1-3; the D is unclear. The V end was cut by 4 bases, the J end by 1 base, with 11 bases between. Germline assignment: CDR1 KGHSH and CDR2 LQKENI. CDR3 length equals 15 residues. The CDR3 spells CASSLTGVSGNTIYF. CDR3 sequence (DNA): TGTGCCAGCTCACTAACCGGCGTTTCTGGAAACACCATATATTTT.

V gene TRBV4-2 combines with J gene TRBJ1-2; D remains ambiguous. With 0 bases removed from V and 3 bases from J, the gap between germline ends came to 11 bases. The V gene's germline CDR1 is LGHNA and CDR2 YNFKEQ. The CDR3 length is 15 residues. CDR3 in amino acids: CASSQDHKSDYGYTF. The CDR3 DNA follows: TGTGCCAGCAGCCAAGACCACAAGAGCGACTATGGCTACACCTTC.

This chain connects TRBV19 to TRBJ1-1; D remains unclear. The germline CDR1 and CDR2 sequences are LNHDA and SQIVND (reference sequence). The CDR3 is 13 residues long. Between the trimmed V and J ends, which lost 6 bases and 3 bases, there was a span of 11 bases. The chain's CDR3 is CASRGLWDTEAFF. CDR3 coding DNA: TGTGCCAGTAGGGGGTTGTGGGACACTGAAGCTTTCTTT.

The chain combines TRBV13 with TRBJ1-5, with a possible D match to TRBD1 (6 bases). The CDR3 consists of 15 residues. Trimming shortened V by 4 bases and J by 4 bases, and 14 bases separated the two germline ends. CDR1 and CDR2 from the germline V gene are PRHDT and FYEKMQ (reference sequence). CDR3: CASSSGAGVNQPQHF. The CDR3 bases are TGTGCCAGCAGCTCGGGGGCAGGGGTTAATCAGCCCCAGCATTTT.

V is TRBV4-2 and J is TRBJ2-3, with TRBD2 matching 11 bases. Trimming at V came to 2 bases and at J to 4 bases, leaving 5 bases not matched to a gene. The CDR3 totals 16 residues. CDR1 LGHNA and CDR2 YNFKEQ come from the germline V gene. The CDR3 reads CASSQLTSGSSDTQYF. DNA for the CDR3: TGTGCCAGCAGCCAACTCACTAGCGGGAGTTCAGATACGCAGTATTTT.

This chain links TRBV6-5 with TRBJ2-3; 8 bases line up with TRBD2. The CDR3 covers 15 residues. CDR1 MNHEY and CDR2 SVGAGI come from the germline V gene. Trimming cost V 4 bases and J 3 bases; bases outside gene matches: 6. This chain's CDR3 is CASSSYSGITDTQYF. DNA of the CDR3: TGTGCCAGCAGTTCGTATAGCGGGATTACAGATACGCAGTATTTT.

This clone appeared a few times. The gene calls are TRBV3-1 (or the pseudogene TRBV3-2) and TRBJ1-6; D may be TRBD1 (6 bases). Between the trimmed V and J ends, which lost 1 base and 6 bases, there was a span of 10 bases. This CDR3 has 15 residues. Germline values: CDR1 LGHDT, CDR2 YNNKEL (reference sequence). The chain's CDR3 is CASSQAQGLNSPLHF. The CDR3 nucleotides read TGTGCCAGCAGCCAAGCACAGGGTCTTAATTCACCCCTCCACTTT.

J is TRBJ1-5 and V is TRBV7-2; 9 nucleotides agree with TRBD1. CDR3 size: 15 residues. Trimming removed 2 bases from V and 6 bases from J; junction bases left unmatched: 5. The germline V gene encodes CDR1 SGHTA and CDR2 FQGNSA. The CDR3 is CASSLQGQGSQPQHF. CDR3 DNA: TGTGCCAGCAGCTTACAGGGACAGGGATCTCAGCCCCAGCATTTT.

The V and J genes are TRBV18 and TRBJ1-2, with D maybe TRBD1 (5 bases). The CDR3 consists of 12 residues. V was shortened by 3 bases and J by 7 bases, with 9 bases between the two germline ends. CDR1 is KGHSH, CDR2 LQKENI, per germline. CDR3 amino acids: CASSPQGSGYTF. CDR3 nucleotides: TGTGCCAGCTCACCCCAGGGATCTGGCTACACCTTC. Full variable domain (outside the CDR3, taken from reference TRBV18 and TRBJ1-2): NAGVMQNPRHLVRRRGQEARLRCSPMKGHSHVYWYRQLPEEGLKFMVYLQKENIIDESGMPKERFSAEFPKEGPSILRIQQVVRGDSAAYFCASSPQGSGYTFGSGTRLTVV.

CDR3 nucleotides: TGTGCCAGCAGTTACGCGGGGGATGTCGCTGAAGCTTTCTTT. Protein sequence: CASSYAGDVAEAFF. The chain joins TRBV6-5 to TRBJ1-1; perhaps TRBD1 as D (5 bases). The CDR3 extends over 14 amino acids. The V end lost 2 bases, the J end lost 6 bases, and 13 bases lay between the germline ends. Per germline, CDR1 MNHEY and CDR2 SVGAGI.

V and J are TRBV30 and TRBJ1-1; 10 nucleotides agree with TRBD1. Trimming cost V 1 base and J 11 bases; bases outside gene matches: 4. This CDR3 region has 12 residues. The germline V gene has CDR1 GTSNPN and CDR2 SVGIG (reference sequence). The DNA of the CDR3 is TGTGCCTGGAGTGGTGGGGGACAGGGGGCTTTCTTT. This codes for CAWSGGGQGAFF.

This sequence joins TRBV6-5 and TRBJ1-1; possible D gene TRBD1, 5 bases. V was shortened by 0 bases and J by 5 bases, with 10 bases between the two germline ends. CDR3 length equals 14 residues. The germline V gene encodes CDR1 MNHEY and CDR2 SVGAGI. CDR3 amino acids: CASSYSAGRTEAFF. The CDR3 nucleotides read TGTGCCAGCAGTTACTCGGCAGGGAGGACTGAAGCTTTCTTT.

This clone appeared a single time. V usage is TRBV19 and J usage is TRBJ1-3; no firm D call. Germline-derived CDR1 and CDR2 are LNHDA and SQIVND (reference sequence). The CDR3 totals 11 residues. The germline V and J ends were trimmed by 7 bases and 0 bases, with 1 base remaining between them. The CDR3: CASTSGNTIYF. The CDR3 DNA reads TGTGCCAGTACCTCTGGAAACACCATATATTTT.

V usage is TRBV20-1 and J usage is TRBJ2-5; D might be TRBD1 (5 bases). V shed 3 bases and J shed 5 bases, with 13 bases lying between them. The CDR3 spans 13 residues. Per germline, CDR1 DFQATT and CDR2 SNEGSKA (reference sequence). This CDR3 reads CSASGREGETQYF. Here the CDR3 DNA reads TGCAGTGCTAGTGGCAGGGAAGGGGAGACCCAGTACTTC.

The CDR3 region has the DNA TGTGCCAGTAAAGGACATATCTATAGCAATCAGCCCCAGCATTTT. Its protein product is CASKGHIYSNQPQHF. The genes are TRBV19 and TRBJ1-5, with D maybe TRBD1 (5 bases). In germline, CDR1 is LNHDA, CDR2 SQIVND (reference sequence). The CDR3 spans 15 residues. The V and J ends lost 7 bases and 0 bases respectively, with 13 bases between them.

The chain uses TRBV29-1 and TRBJ1-3; no definite D call. CDR1 and CDR2 from the germline V gene are SQVTM and ANQGSEA. Trimming stripped 7 bases from V and 0 bases from J, with 16 bases between. This CDR3 region has 15 residues. The CDR3 DNA reads as TGCAGCGCGGTCGGGGAGCCTTTCTCTGGAAACACCATATATTTT. Its protein is CSAVGEPFSGNTIYF.

V gene TRBV7-9 combines with J gene TRBJ2-1, with 7 bases aligning to TRBD2. Trimming removed 2 bases from V and 10 bases from J; junction bases left unmatched: 11. Germline V CDR1 and CDR2: SEHNR, FQNEAQ (reference sequence). The CDR3 has 15 amino acids. The CDR3 nucleotides read TGTGCCAGCAGCTTAACCAGCGGGGCTTTAAACGAGCAGTTCTTC. It codes for CASSLTSGALNEQFF.

The V and J genes are TRBV28 and TRBJ2-7, with TRBD1 matching 7 bases. Germline CDR1 MDHEN, CDR2 SYDVKM. The CDR3 has 13 residues. The trim removed 8 bases at V and 3 bases at J, leaving 7 bases unmatched. The CDR3 region has the DNA TGTGCCAGCCAAGGGACAGACGGCTACGAGCAGTACTTC. This codes for CASQGTDGYEQYF. Together with reference TRBV28 and TRBJ2-7, the CDR3 gives the full variable domain: DVKVTQSSRYLVKRTGEKVFLECVQDMDHENMFWYRQDPGLGLRLIYFSYDVKMKEKGDIPEGYSVSREKKERFSLILESASTNQTSMYLCASQGTDGYEQYFGPGTRLTVT.

The gene calls are TRBV28 and TRBJ2-1; TRBD2 aligns across 11 bases. The CDR3 runs 15 residues. Germline CDR1 MDHEN, CDR2 SYDVKM. V was clipped by 1 base and J by 8 bases; unmatched bases: 4. CDR3: CASSLYLAGGDEQFF. CDR3 DNA: TGTGCCAGCAGTTTATACCTAGCGGGAGGCGATGAGCAGTTCTTC.

There are a few counts of this clone. The J gene is TRBJ1-4, the V gene TRBV5-1, with unresolved D. Germline V gene data show CDR1 as SGHRS and CDR2 as YFSETQ. Trimming took 3 bases from V and 6 from J, leaving 15 bases between them. There are 15 residues in the CDR3. CDR3 residues: CASSSLASMDEKLFF. CDR3 bases: TGCGCCAGCAGCTCGTTAGCCAGCATGGATGAAAAACTGTTTTTT.

This chain joins TRBV5-8 and TRBJ2-2, with 7 bases that match TRBD2. The V and J ends lost 4 bases and 0 bases, in that order; junction bases with no gene match: 3. The CDR3 runs to 15 residues. Germline-derived CDR1 and CDR2 are SGHTS and YDEGEE. The CDR3 coding sequence is TGTGCCAGCAGCCAAGGGACTACGAACACCGGGGAGCTGTTTTTT. Protein product: CASSQGTTNTGELFF.

The chain recombines TRBV18 with TRBJ2-1, with D perhaps matching TRBD1 or TRBD2 (5 bases each). Trimming pared 3 bases from V and 6 bases from J, leaving 12 bases between. The CDR3 runs 14 residues. Germline V gives CDR1 KGHSH, CDR2 LQKENI. The CDR3 region is CASSPPGPSNEQFF. As DNA, the CDR3 is TGTGCCAGCTCACCGCCGGGACCCTCCAATGAGCAGTTCTTC.

The chain carries TRBV5-1 and TRBJ2-7, with TRBD2 matching 9 bases. Germline CDR1 is SGHRS and CDR2 is YFSETQ. This CDR3 contains 14 residues. Losses at the gene ends were 4 bases for V and 1 base for J; bases not matched to a gene: 3. In DNA form, the CDR3 reads TGCGCCAGCAGCCATAGCGGGGGATCCTACGAGCAGTACTTC. Its translation is CASSHSGGSYEQYF.